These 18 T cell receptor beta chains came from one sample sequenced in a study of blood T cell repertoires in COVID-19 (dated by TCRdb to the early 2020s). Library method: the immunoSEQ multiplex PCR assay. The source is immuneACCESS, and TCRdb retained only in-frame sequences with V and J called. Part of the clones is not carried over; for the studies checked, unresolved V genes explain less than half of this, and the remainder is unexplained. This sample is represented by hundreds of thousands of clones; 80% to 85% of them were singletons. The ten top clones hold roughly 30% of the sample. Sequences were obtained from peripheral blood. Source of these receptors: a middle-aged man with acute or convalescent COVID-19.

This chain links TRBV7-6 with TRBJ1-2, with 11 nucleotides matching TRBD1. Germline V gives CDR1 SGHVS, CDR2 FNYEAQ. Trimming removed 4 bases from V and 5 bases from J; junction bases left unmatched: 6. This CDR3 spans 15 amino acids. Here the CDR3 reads CASSSPGQGEYGYTF. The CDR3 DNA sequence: TGTGCCAGCAGCTCGCCGGGACAGGGGGAATATGGCTACACCTTC.

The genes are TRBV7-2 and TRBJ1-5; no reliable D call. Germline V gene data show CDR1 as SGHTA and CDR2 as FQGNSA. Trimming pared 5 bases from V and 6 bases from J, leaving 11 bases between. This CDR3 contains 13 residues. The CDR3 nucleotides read TGTGCCAGCAGCATGCAAAGAGCTCAGCCCCAGCATTTT. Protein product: CASSMQRAQPQHF.

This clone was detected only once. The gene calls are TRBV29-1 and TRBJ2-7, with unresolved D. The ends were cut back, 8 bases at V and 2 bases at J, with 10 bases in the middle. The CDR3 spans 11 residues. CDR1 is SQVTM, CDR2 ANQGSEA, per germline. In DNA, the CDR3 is TGCAGCTCCAGGAATGCCTACGAGCAGTACTTC. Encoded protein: CSSRNAYEQYF.

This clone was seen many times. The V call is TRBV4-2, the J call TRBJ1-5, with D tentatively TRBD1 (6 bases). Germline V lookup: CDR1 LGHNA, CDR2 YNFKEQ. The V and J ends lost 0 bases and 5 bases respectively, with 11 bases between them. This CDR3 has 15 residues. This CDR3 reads CASSQDRQAYQPQHF. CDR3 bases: TGTGCCAGCAGCCAAGATAGACAGGCCTATCAGCCCCAGCATTTT.

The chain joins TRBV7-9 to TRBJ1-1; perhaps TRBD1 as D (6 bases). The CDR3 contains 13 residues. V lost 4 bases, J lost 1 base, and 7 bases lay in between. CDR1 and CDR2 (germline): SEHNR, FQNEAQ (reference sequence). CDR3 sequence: CASSSTGNTEAFF. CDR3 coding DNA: TGTGCCAGCAGCTCGACAGGGAACACTGAAGCTTTCTTT.

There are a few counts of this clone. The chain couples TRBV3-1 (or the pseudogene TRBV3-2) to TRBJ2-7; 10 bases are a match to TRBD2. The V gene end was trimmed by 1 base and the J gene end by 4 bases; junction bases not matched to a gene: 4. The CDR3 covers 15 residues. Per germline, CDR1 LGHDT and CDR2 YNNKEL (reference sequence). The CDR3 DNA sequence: TGTGCCAGCAGCCAAGTAGCGGGAGGTCCGTACGAGCAGTACTTC. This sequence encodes CASSQVAGGPYEQYF.

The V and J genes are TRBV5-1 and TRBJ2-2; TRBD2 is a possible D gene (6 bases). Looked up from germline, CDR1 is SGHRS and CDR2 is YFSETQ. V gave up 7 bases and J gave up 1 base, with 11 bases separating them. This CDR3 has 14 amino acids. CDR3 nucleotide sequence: TGCGCCAGCCGTGCGGAGGGGAACACCGGGGAGCTGTTTTTT. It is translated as CASRAEGNTGELFF.

In DNA, the CDR3 is TGTGCCAGCAGCCAACCATGGACTAGCGGGAGTTACGAGCAGTACTTC. This codes for CASSQPWTSGSYEQYF. The chain carries TRBV4-2 and TRBJ2-7; 13 bases match TRBD2. This CDR3 contains 16 residues. Unmatched junction bases numbered 5, after V lost 2 bases and J lost 4 bases. Looked up from germline, CDR1 is LGHNA and CDR2 is YNFKEQ.

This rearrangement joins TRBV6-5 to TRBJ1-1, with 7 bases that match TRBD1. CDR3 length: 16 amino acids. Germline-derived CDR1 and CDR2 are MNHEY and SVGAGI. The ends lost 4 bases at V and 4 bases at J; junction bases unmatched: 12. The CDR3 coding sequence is TGTGCCAGCAGTTTAGGGACAGTTTATAGCAGCACTGAAGCTTTCTTT. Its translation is CASSLGTVYSSTEAFF.

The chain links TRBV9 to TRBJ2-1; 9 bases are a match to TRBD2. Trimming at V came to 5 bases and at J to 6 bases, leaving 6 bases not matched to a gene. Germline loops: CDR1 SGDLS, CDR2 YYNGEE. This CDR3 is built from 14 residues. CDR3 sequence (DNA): TGTGCCAGCAGTATAGCGGGAGATAGCAATGAGCAGTTCTTC. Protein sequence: CASSIAGDSNEQFF.

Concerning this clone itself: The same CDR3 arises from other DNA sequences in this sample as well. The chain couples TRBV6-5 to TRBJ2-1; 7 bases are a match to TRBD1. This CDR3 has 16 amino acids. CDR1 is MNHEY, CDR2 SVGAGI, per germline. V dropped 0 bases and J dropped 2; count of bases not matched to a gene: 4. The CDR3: CASSYSNRGPYNEQFF. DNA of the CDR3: TGTGCCAGCAGTTACTCGAACAGGGGCCCCTACAATGAGCAGTTCTTC.

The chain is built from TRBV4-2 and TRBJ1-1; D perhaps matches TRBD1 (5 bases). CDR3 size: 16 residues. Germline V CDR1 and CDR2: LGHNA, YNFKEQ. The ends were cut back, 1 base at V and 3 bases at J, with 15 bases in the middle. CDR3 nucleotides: TGTGCCAGCAGCCAAGGTCAGGGTAGGATGGACACTGAAGCTTTCTTT. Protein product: CASSQGQGRMDTEAFF.

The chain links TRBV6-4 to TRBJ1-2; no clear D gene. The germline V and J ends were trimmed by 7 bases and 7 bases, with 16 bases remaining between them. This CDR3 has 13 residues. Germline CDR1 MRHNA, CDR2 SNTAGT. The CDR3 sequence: CASKANPTGGYTF. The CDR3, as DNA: TGTGCCAGCAAGGCCAACCCAACGGGTGGCTACACCTTC.

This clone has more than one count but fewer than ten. CDR3 sequence: CASSLARVGASYEQYF. CDR3 sequence (DNA): TGTGCCAGCAGCTTAGCGCGGGTGGGAGCTTCCTACGAGCAGTACTTC. The chain recombines TRBV7-2 with TRBJ2-7; D might be TRBD2 (5 bases). CDR1 is SGHTA, CDR2 FQGNSA, per germline. V was trimmed by 0 bases and J by 1 base, leaving 13 bases between them. There are 16 residues in the CDR3.

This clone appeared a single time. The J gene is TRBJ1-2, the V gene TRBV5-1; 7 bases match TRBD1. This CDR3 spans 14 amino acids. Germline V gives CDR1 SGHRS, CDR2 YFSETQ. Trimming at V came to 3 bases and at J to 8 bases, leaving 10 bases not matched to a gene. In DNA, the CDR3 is TGCGCCAGCAGCTCATCTACAGGGGCGTCCGGCTACACCTTC. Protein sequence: CASSSSTGASGYTF. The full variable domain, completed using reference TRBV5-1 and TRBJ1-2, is KAGVTQTPRYLIKTRGQQVTLSCSPISGHRSVSWYQQTPGQGLQFLFEYFSETQRNKGNFPGRFSGRQFSNSRSEMNVSTLELGDSALYLCASSSSTGASGYTFGSGTRLTVV.

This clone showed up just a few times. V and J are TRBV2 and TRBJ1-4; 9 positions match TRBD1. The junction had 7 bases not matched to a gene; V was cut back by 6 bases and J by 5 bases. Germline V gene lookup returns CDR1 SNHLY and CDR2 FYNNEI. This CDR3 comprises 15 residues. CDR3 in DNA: TGTGCCAGCAGGGACAGGGGATATTTAAATGAAAAACTGTTTTTT. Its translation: CASRDRGYLNEKLFF.

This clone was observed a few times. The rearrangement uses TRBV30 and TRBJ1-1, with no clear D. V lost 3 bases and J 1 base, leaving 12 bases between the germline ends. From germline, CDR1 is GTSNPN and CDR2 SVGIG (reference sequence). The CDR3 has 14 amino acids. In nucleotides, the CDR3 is TGTGCCTGGAGCTCCGGGGTGGCGAACACTGAAGCTTTCTTT. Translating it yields CAWSSGVANTEAFF.

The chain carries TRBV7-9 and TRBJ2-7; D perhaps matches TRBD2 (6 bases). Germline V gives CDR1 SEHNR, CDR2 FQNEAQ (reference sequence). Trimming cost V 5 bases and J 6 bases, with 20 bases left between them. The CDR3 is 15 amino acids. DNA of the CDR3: TGTGCCAGCAGCCAGGCGGGAATGGGCCTCCTCGAGCAGTACTTC. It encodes CASSQAGMGLLEQYF.